The 19 T cell receptor beta chains presented below share a single source sample, sequenced in a study of shared clonotypes between healthy human individuals. Assay: immunoSEQ multiplex PCR; the TCRdb copy retains only in-frame clones and omits some. The table shows about 1 million clones, with about 80% occurring only once. Input material: memory CD4+ T cells sorted from blood. Specified subset: CD45RA-negative fraction. The source of these receptors is a man aged 18 to 30 in good health.

This clone was observed a single time. The junction does not match germline at one end; this may be a read error. The chain is built from TRBV15 and TRBJ1-2; D possibly corresponds to TRBD1 (6 bases). Germline values: CDR1 LNHNV, CDR2 YYDKDF (reference sequence). This CDR3 has 14 amino acids. Written as DNA, the CDR3 is TGTGCCACCAGCCGAGAAGGACAGTACTATGGCTACACCTTC. Its protein is CATSREGQYYGYTF.

V is TRBV7-9 and J is TRBJ2-3, with TRBD2 matching 9 bases. In germline, CDR1 is SEHNR, CDR2 FQNEAQ (reference sequence). This CDR3 comprises 18 residues. J was trimmed by 5 bases and V by 5 bases; bases with no gene match: 17. The CDR3 region is CASSLNPPGLAFGDTQYF. CDR3 in DNA: TGTGCCAGCAGCCTAAATCCCCCGGGACTAGCTTTTGGAGATACGCAGTATTTT. Complete variable domain (other parts from reference TRBV7-9 and TRBJ2-3): DTGVSQNPRHKITKRGQNVTFRCDPISEHNRLYWYRQTLGQGPEFLTYFQNEAQLEKSRLLSDRFSAERPKGSFSTLEIQRTEQGDSAMYLCASSLNPPGLAFGDTQYFGPGTRLTVL.

V usage is TRBV5-6 and J usage is TRBJ2-3, with a weak D call TRBD1 (6 bases). V gave up 0 bases and J gave up 6 bases, with 17 bases separating them. This CDR3 is built from 16 residues. The germline V gene has CDR1 SGHDT and CDR2 YYEEEE. In DNA form, the CDR3 reads TGTGCCAGCAGCTTGGAGCGACTAACGAGGGGGGATACGCAGTATTTT. It codes for CASSLERLTRGDTQYF.

The chain uses TRBV25-1 and TRBJ1-2; D may be TRBD1 (6 bases). V gave up 3 bases and J gave up 8 bases, with 19 bases separating them. This CDR3 contains 15 residues. Germline V CDR1 and CDR2: MGHDK, SYGVNS. The CDR3 reads CASSDSPRGSLGYTF. CDR3 nucleotides: TGTGCCAGCAGTGATAGTCCCAGGGGCTCTCTAGGCTACACCTTC.

The CDR3 DNA reads as TGTGCCAGCTCCCGGGACGGCATCTCCTACGAGCAGTACTTC. This sequence encodes CASSRDGISYEQYF. The V and J genes are TRBV18 and TRBJ2-7; perhaps D is TRBD1 or TRBD2 (5 bases each). The CDR3 contains 14 residues. Germline CDR1 and CDR2: KGHSH and LQKENI. V gave up 6 bases and J gave up 0 bases, with 12 bases separating them.

The rearrangement joins TRBV15 to TRBJ2-7; TRBD1 or TRBD2 may be the D gene (5 bases each). V was cut by 2 bases and J by 3 bases, with 20 bases left in between. The CDR3 is 17 residues long. The germline gives CDR1 LNHNV, CDR2 YYDKDF (reference sequence). The CDR3 region has the DNA TGTGCCACCAGCAGACCTAGGGACCTCGGGTCTAACTACGAGCAGTACTTC. It yields the protein CATSRPRDLGSNYEQYF. The entire variable domain, with the rest obtained from reference TRBV15 and TRBJ2-7, is as follows: DAMVIQNPRYQVTQFGKPVTLSCSQTLNHNVMYWYQQKSSQAPKLLFHYYDKDFNNEADTPDNFQSRRPNTSFCFLDIRSPGLGDTAMYLCATSRPRDLGSNYEQYFGPGTRLTVT.

The rearrangement joins TRBV6-1 to TRBJ2-2; D is uncertain. V lost 4 bases and J 5 bases, leaving 11 bases between the germline ends. The CDR3 covers 14 residues. Germline V gene data show CDR1 as MNHNS and CDR2 as SASEGT. The CDR3 loop is CASSAKEGTGELFF. CDR3 in DNA: TGTGCCAGCAGTGCGAAGGAAGGGACCGGGGAGCTGTTTTTT.

This clone turned up a few times. The rearrangement joins TRBV10-3 to TRBJ1-1; 7 bases map to TRBD1. The CDR3 contains 14 residues. CDR1 and CDR2 (germline): ENHRY, SYGVKD. The V and J ends lost 3 bases and 2 bases, in that order; junction bases with no gene match: 3. The CDR3 nucleotides read TGTGCCATCAGTGACAAGGGGGCAAACACTGAAGCTTTCTTT. Its protein is CAISDKGANTEAFF.

The CDR3 bases are TGCGCCAGCAGCCAAGGGGTGGTCCCGGGCGGGACTAATGAAAAACTGTTTTTT. It specifies CASSQGVVPGGTNEKLFF. The V gene is TRBV4-1, the J gene TRBJ1-4; unclear D gene. The ends were cut back, 1 base at V and 2 bases at J, with 17 bases in the middle. The CDR3 sequence is 18 residues long. The germline gives CDR1 MGHRA, CDR2 YSYEKL.

This clone was observed many times. The genes are TRBV7-2 and TRBJ2-7, with a possible D match to TRBD1 (7 bases). CDR3 size: 15 residues. The V gene lost 7 bases and the J gene lost 0 bases, with 16 bases spanning the gap. Germline V gene sequence: CDR1 SGHTA, CDR2 FQGNSA. CDR3 in amino acids: CASMQGGKSSYEQYF. CDR3 sequence (DNA): TGTGCCAGCATGCAGGGGGGTAAGAGCTCCTACGAGCAGTACTTC.

The J gene is TRBJ2-2, the V gene TRBV5-1, with D maybe TRBD2 (7 bases). This CDR3 has 17 residues. CDR1 is SGHRS, CDR2 YFSETQ, per germline. Trimming removed 6 bases from V and 6 bases from J, with 24 bases in between. Here the CDR3 reads CASTNTPGGALPGELFF. The CDR3 DNA sequence: TGCGCCAGCACTAATACCCCGGGGGGCGCTTTGCCCGGGGAGCTGTTTTTT.

The chain couples TRBV6-1 to TRBJ1-1; D gene unclear. The V end lost 8 bases, the J end lost 0 bases, and 10 bases lay between the germline ends. The germline V gene encodes CDR1 MNHNS and CDR2 SASEGT. There are 13 residues in the CDR3. The CDR3 reads CASGRFVNTEAFF. The DNA for the CDR3 is TGTGCCAGCGGCCGTTTCGTGAACACTGAAGCTTTCTTT.

The rearrangement joins TRBV11-3 to TRBJ2-1; 9 bases are a match to TRBD2. After removal of 5 bases from V and 9 bases from J, the junction contained 14 bases not matched to a gene. Germline CDR1 is SGHNT and CDR2 is YENEEA. This CDR3 has 16 amino acids. The CDR3 loop is CASSPRQAGGPSEQFF. The CDR3 DNA reads as TGTGCCAGCAGCCCCCGGCAGGCGGGAGGGCCGTCTGAGCAGTTCTTC.

Only a few counts were recorded for this clone. V is TRBV6-5 and J is TRBJ1-1; no definite D call. Germline V lookup: CDR1 MNHEY, CDR2 SVGAGI. Deletions cut 5 bases from V and 1 base from J, with 8 bases between. The CDR3 is 13 amino acids. CDR3 in DNA: TGTGCCAGCAGTCGCCTCTCGAACACTGAAGCTTTCTTT. It translates to CASSRLSNTEAFF.

V and J are TRBV7-6 and TRBJ2-2; TRBD2 is a possible D gene (5 bases). The CDR3 is 18 amino acids. V lost 1 base, J lost 1 base, and 16 bases lay in between. Germline-derived CDR1 and CDR2 are SGHVS and FNYEAQ. In DNA, the CDR3 is TGTGCCAGCAGCTTAGTATTGGTCGGGGAAGGGAACACCGGGGAGCTGTTTTTT. It specifies CASSLVLVGEGNTGELFF.

In its sample, this clone was seen a few times. The rearrangement links TRBV7-8 to TRBJ1-2; D call uncertain. CDR1 is SGHVS, CDR2 FQNEAQ, per germline. The CDR3 loop spans 13 amino acids. The V and J ends lost 1 base and 7 bases respectively, with 10 bases between them. This CDR3 is CASSLGLFVGYTF. The CDR3, as DNA: TGTGCCAGCAGCTTAGGTTTGTTCGTTGGCTACACCTTC.

The chain employs TRBV7-6 and TRBJ1-6; no clear D gene. The V gene's germline CDR1 is SGHVS and CDR2 FNYEAQ. This CDR3 spans 16 amino acids. V shed 1 base and J shed 9 bases, with 16 bases lying between them. The CDR3 bases are TGTGCCAGCAGCTTAGAAGCAGCGGGGTGGAGTTCACCCCTCCACTTT. Amino acids: CASSLEAAGWSSPLHF.

The chain combines TRBV14 with TRBJ1-1; the D is unclear. This CDR3 has 15 residues. Germline loops: CDR1 SGHDN, CDR2 FVKESK. The ends were cut back, 0 bases at V and 4 bases at J, with 12 bases in the middle. DNA of the CDR3: TGTGCCAGCAGCCAAGATATCCCAGCGAGCACTGAAGCTTTCTTT. It translates to CASSQDIPASTEAFF.

In the case of this clone: A read error is likely here: a far larger clone is one base away. The V call is TRBV11-2, the J call TRBJ2-2; 8 positions match TRBD1. This CDR3 comprises 15 residues. From germline, CDR1 is SGHAT and CDR2 FQNNGV. The trim removed 3 bases at V and 5 bases at J, leaving 5 bases unmatched. The chain's CDR3 is CASSFGTGGTGELFF. As DNA, the CDR3 is TGTGCCAGCAGCTTCGGGACAGGAGGAACCGGGGAGCTGTTTTTT.